Following are 27 T cell receptor beta chains from one sample sequenced in a study of cytomegalovirus exposure and HLA in healthy donors. Vbeta (60) and Jbeta (13) primers were used in the PCR. Here immunoSEQ multiplex PCR was the method, and the copy in TCRdb shows in-frame clones only, minus some. The repertoire holds around 180,000 clones, with approximately 80% as singletons. Sequenced: PBMCs. These receptors were collected from a man aged 18 to 35 in good health and CMV-seronegative.

The rearrangement links TRBV15 to TRBJ2-1, with TRBD2 identical over 8 bases. Trimming removed 8 bases from V and 7 bases from J; junction bases left unmatched: 13. Germline-derived CDR1 and CDR2 are LNHNV and YYDKDF (reference sequence). This CDR3 contains 15 residues. In DNA form, the CDR3 reads TGTGCCACCTCAAAAGCCGGGGGGGCCTGGAATGAGCAGTTCTTC. This gives the protein CATSKAGGAWNEQFF.

The chain uses TRBV6-1 and TRBJ1-5; tentatively, D is TRBD1 (6 bases). This CDR3 contains 17 residues. V was trimmed by 2 bases and J by 0 bases, leaving 14 bases between them. Germline CDR1 reads MNHNS; CDR2 reads SASEGT. The CDR3: CASSELGAGNSNQPQHF. CDR3 coding DNA: TGTGCCAGCAGTGAACTGGGGGCCGGTAATAGCAATCAGCCCCAGCATTTT.

The genes are TRBV4-3 and TRBJ2-7, with TRBD1 identical over 8 bases. V lost 0 bases, J lost 1 base, and 2 bases stayed unmatched. The length of the CDR3 is 15 residues. Germline-derived CDR1 and CDR2 are LGHNA and YSLEER. CDR3 sequence reads: CASSQDRTGSYEQYF. In DNA, the CDR3 is TGCGCCAGCAGCCAAGACAGGACAGGGTCCTACGAGCAGTACTTC.

V and J are TRBV6-1 and TRBJ2-1; 11 nucleotides align to TRBD1. Trimming removed 5 bases from V and 8 bases from J; junction bases left unmatched: 2. The CDR3 length is 13 residues. Germline CDR1 reads MNHNS; CDR2 reads SASEGT. In DNA, the CDR3 is TGTGCCAGCAGTTGGGACAGGGGGTATGAGCAGTTCTTC. Amino acid sequence: CASSWDRGYEQFF.

The chain recombines TRBV15 with TRBJ1-4; D uncertain. With 1 base removed from V and 6 bases from J, the gap between germline ends came to 12 bases. Germline V gives CDR1 LNHNV, CDR2 YYDKDF (reference sequence). The CDR3 is 15 residues long. The DNA for the CDR3 is TGTGCCACCAGCAGAGGGACTGTCCCTTATGAAAAACTGTTTTTT. It specifies CATSRGTVPYEKLFF. Variable domain in full (rest from reference TRBV15 and TRBJ1-4): DAMVIQNPRYQVTQFGKPVTLSCSQTLNHNVMYWYQQKSSQAPKLLFHYYDKDFNNEADTPDNFQSRRPNTSFCFLDIRSPGLGDTAMYLCATSRGTVPYEKLFFGSGTQLSVL.

The V gene is TRBV5-1, the J gene TRBJ1-1, with a weak D call TRBD1 (6 bases). The germline V gene has CDR1 SGHRS and CDR2 YFSETQ. V gave up 4 bases and J gave up 5 bases, with 18 bases separating them. CDR3 size: 15 residues. The CDR3 spells CASSERGPGETEAFF. The DNA of the CDR3 is TGCGCCAGCAGCGAGAGGGGACCAGGGGAAACTGAAGCTTTCTTT.

This sequence joins TRBV5-4 and TRBJ1-6; perhaps TRBD1 as D (5 bases). The germline V gene encodes CDR1 SGHNT and CDR2 YYREEE (reference sequence). The CDR3 sequence is 13 residues long. Trimming removed 4 bases from V and 10 bases from J, with 12 bases in between. The CDR3 bases are TGTGCCAGCAGCGCCAGGAGGGACTCACCCCTCCACTTT. This codes for CASSARRDSPLHF.

The rearrangement joins TRBV6-1 to TRBJ1-2; no firm D call. CDR1 MNHNS and CDR2 SASEGT come from the germline V gene. This CDR3 has 12 amino acids. Between the trimmed V and J ends, which lost 4 bases and 3 bases, there was a span of 6 bases. The CDR3 is CASSVSDYGYTF. The CDR3 DNA reads TGTGCCAGCAGTGTGTCGGACTATGGCTACACCTTC.

The rearrangement joins TRBV7-6 to TRBJ2-5, with D perhaps TRBD2 (5 bases). The V end was cut by 2 bases, the J end by 0 bases, with 13 bases between. Germline CDR1 and CDR2: SGHVS and FNYEAQ. CDR3 length: 16 amino acids. The CDR3 here is CASSLSLATYQETQYF. CDR3 in DNA: TGTGCCAGCAGCTTAAGTCTAGCAACGTACCAAGAGACCCAGTACTTC.

The chain carries TRBV29-1 and TRBJ2-2, with 15 bases lining up with TRBD2. The CDR3 extends over 15 amino acids. Germline V gives CDR1 SQVTM, CDR2 ANQGSEA. V shed 6 bases and J 5 bases; nucleotides not matched to a gene: 4. The CDR3 sequence: CSVSGLAGGTGELFF. CDR3 nucleotides: TGCAGCGTGTCGGGACTAGCGGGGGGAACCGGGGAGCTGTTTTTT.

The chain couples TRBV4-3 to TRBJ1-2; no reliable D call. The germline V gene encodes CDR1 LGHNA and CDR2 YSLEER. The CDR3 totals 15 residues. V was cut by 0 bases and J by 5 bases, with 13 bases left in between. CDR3 nucleotides: TGCGCCAGCAGCCAAGAAGGTCGCGGTCAGTATGGCTACACCTTC. Translation gives CASSQEGRGQYGYTF.

The chain recombines TRBV11-2 with TRBJ1-3; D is unresolved. Germline CDR1 is SGHAT and CDR2 is FQNNGV. This CDR3 region has 18 residues. Trimming took off 0 bases at V and 0 bases at J, with 15 bases between the two ends. The CDR3 spells CASSLDGPGTSSGNTIYF. The CDR3 DNA reads TGTGCCAGCAGCTTAGATGGGCCAGGCACATCCTCTGGAAACACCATATATTTT.

The chain combines TRBV5-1 with TRBJ2-5; TRBD1 matches 10 bases. V lost 4 bases and J lost 3; bases outside the gene matches: 6. The germline gives CDR1 SGHRS, CDR2 YFSETQ. This CDR3 is 15 amino acids long. DNA of the CDR3: TGCGCCAGCAGCCGATGGACAGGGGGGGAAGAGACCCAGTACTTC. It translates to CASSRWTGGEETQYF.

The chain combines TRBV7-9 with TRBJ2-7; no clear D. Trimming stripped 5 bases from V and 4 bases from J, with 12 bases between. Germline V gives CDR1 SEHNR, CDR2 FQNEAQ (reference sequence). The CDR3 spans 13 residues. The CDR3 sequence: CASSASTQYEQYF. The CDR3 nucleotides read TGTGCCAGCAGCGCCTCGACTCAATACGAGCAGTACTTC.

V and J are TRBV6-5 and TRBJ2-1; D is unresolved. The CDR3 has 11 amino acids. The germline V and J ends were trimmed by 1 base and 7 bases, with 2 bases remaining between them. Germline V gene lookup returns CDR1 MNHEY and CDR2 SVGAGI. The CDR3 sequence is CASSYLNEQFF. The CDR3 DNA reads TGTGCCAGCAGTTACTTAAATGAGCAGTTCTTC.

This chain links TRBV4-1 with TRBJ2-6, with 9 bases fitting TRBD1. Germline CDR1 reads MGHRA; CDR2 reads YSYEKL. The CDR3 consists of 18 residues. J lost 4 bases, V lost 0 bases, and 7 bases had no gene match. DNA of the CDR3: TGCGCCAGCAGCCAAGAAGGGGACAGGGTAGCAGGGGCCAACGTCCTGACTTTC. Amino acids: CASSQEGDRVAGANVLTF.

CDR3 sequence reads: CASSPQGVSSGNTIYF. CDR3 sequence (DNA): TGTGCCAGCAGTCCCCAGGGGGTGAGCTCTGGAAACACCATATATTTT. The J gene is TRBJ1-3, the V gene TRBV28, with 7 bases aligning to TRBD1. Looked up from germline, CDR1 is MDHEN and CDR2 is SYDVKM. Unmatched junction bases numbered 7, after V lost 5 bases and J lost 0 bases. CDR3 length: 16 amino acids.

V is TRBV19 and J is TRBJ1-3; D is possibly TRBD1 (6 bases). Trimming removed 9 bases at V and 2 bases at J, with 14 bases between. Germline V gene lookup returns CDR1 LNHDA and CDR2 SQIVND (reference sequence). The CDR3 contains 14 residues. In DNA form, the CDR3 reads TGTGCCAGCCGGGCGGCAGGGGCTGGAAACACCATATATTTT. This encodes CASRAAGAGNTIYF.

V gene TRBV5-1 combines with J gene TRBJ2-5; D call uncertain. The CDR3 is made up of 14 amino acids. Looked up from germline, CDR1 is SGHRS and CDR2 is YFSETQ. Trimming removed 0 bases from V and 5 bases from J, with 11 bases in between. The chain's CDR3 is CASSLGTLSETQYF. The CDR3 DNA sequence: TGCGCCAGCAGCTTGGGAACATTATCGGAGACCCAGTACTTC.

The chain combines TRBV19 with TRBJ1-1; 10 nucleotides align to TRBD1. The V gene's germline CDR1 is LNHDA and CDR2 SQIVND (reference sequence). This CDR3 is built from 15 residues. With V trimmed by 6 bases and J by 5 bases, 9 bases remained unmatched. The CDR3: CASRKYWTGGTEAFF. CDR3 DNA: TGTGCCAGTAGAAAATACTGGACAGGGGGGACTGAAGCTTTCTTT.

The chain couples TRBV19 to TRBJ2-5, with a possible D match to TRBD2 (5 bases). The germline V and J ends were trimmed by 4 bases and 5 bases, with 17 bases remaining between them. Germline CDR1 is LNHDA and CDR2 is SQIVND (reference sequence). CDR3 length: 15 residues. The CDR3 is CASSTGIFSGETQYF. The CDR3 coding sequence is TGTGCCAGTAGTACCGGAATCTTCAGCGGTGAGACCCAGTACTTC.

The chain recombines TRBV7-8 with TRBJ2-2; D not resolved. Trimming left V 8 bases short and J 0 bases short, with 13 bases between. Germline-derived CDR1 and CDR2 are SGHVS and FQNEAQ. The CDR3 runs to 15 residues. In DNA, the CDR3 is TGTGCCAGCGCGGAGCAGCAAGCGAACACCGGGGAGCTGTTTTTT. Amino acid sequence: CASAEQQANTGELFF.

J is TRBJ2-2 and V is TRBV29-1; 11 bases map to TRBD1. With 7 bases clipped from V and 6 bases from J, the junction kept 4 bases outside the gene matches. Germline-derived CDR1 and CDR2 are SQVTM and ANQGSEA. CDR3 length: 13 amino acids. The DNA for the CDR3 is TGCAGCGCCGGGACAGGGGGGTCCGGGGAGCTGTTTTTT. Its translation is CSAGTGGSGELFF.

This clone has more than one count but fewer than ten. The identical CDR3 is also encoded by other nucleotide sequences in the sample. This chain uses TRBV6-5 with TRBJ1-2; 7 nucleotides align to TRBD1. The V segment lost 6 bases and the J segment 8 bases; nucleotides outside the gene matches: 6. This CDR3 spans 12 amino acids. Per the germline V gene, CDR1 is MNHEY and CDR2 is SVGAGI. CDR3 bases: TGTGCCAGCAGACGGACAGGTGAAGGCTACACCTTC. It codes for CASRRTGEGYTF.

The chain links TRBV25-1 to TRBJ2-3, with D tentatively TRBD2 (6 bases). Trimming took 3 bases from V and 2 from J, leaving 18 bases between them. The CDR3 extends over 17 amino acids. Germline loops: CDR1 MGHDK, CDR2 SYGVNS. CDR3 in DNA: TGTGCCAGCAGTGACTCTGGGAGGAGGCGTGACACAGATACGCAGTATTTT. Its translation: CASSDSGRRRDTDTQYF.

The chain recombines TRBV28 with TRBJ1-1; 8 nucleotides line up with TRBD1. The CDR3 runs 17 residues. J gave up 2 bases and V 5 bases, and 13 bases lay outside the gene matches. Germline CDR1 reads MDHEN; CDR2 reads SYDVKM. CDR3 region: CASSPPGQAGENTEAFF. The CDR3 DNA is TGTGCCAGCAGTCCCCCGGGACAGGCGGGGGAAAACACTGAAGCTTTCTTT.

V usage is TRBV28 and J usage is TRBJ1-5; 8 bases align to TRBD1. CDR3 length: 14 residues. Germline V gene data show CDR1 as MDHEN and CDR2 as SYDVKM. J was trimmed by 5 bases and V by 2 bases; bases with no gene match: 2. CDR3 sequence reads: CASSLGTGDQPQHF. The CDR3 coding sequence is TGTGCCAGCAGTTTAGGGACAGGAGATCAGCCCCAGCATTTT.